Sequencing of this T cell receptor beta chain was carried out in a study of graft-versus-host responses after intestinal transplantation. Across the study: Isolated intestinal, liver-intestinal, or multivisceral transplants were what recipients had. After anti-thymocyte globulin induction, recipients took tacrolimus and steroids for around three years. Points from the study as a whole: The recipient marrow held GvH clones, and some of them showed up first in ileum or blood. Individuals who had graft-donor T cell macrochimerism had allografts that showed high graft-versus-host to host-versus-graft clonal ratios.

As for this clone: The antigen is not known.

The CDR3 sequence is 13 residues long. Germline V gene lookup returns CDR1 LNHDA and CDR2 SQIVND (reference sequence). Trimming stripped 5 bases from V and 9 bases from J, with 14 bases between. Processing of graft tissue released intraepithelial and lamina propria lymphocytes. TCRdb's copy holds only in-frame clones and misses some; the assay was immunoSEQ multiplex PCR. The sample has more than 30,000 clones, roughly 87% seen once. The clonotype originates from a human patient who received an intestinal transplant, so some T cells may come from the graft donor. The source material was ileum tissue, sampled approximately 200 days after intestinal transplant. The chain joins TRBV19 to TRBJ1-5; no definite D call. For the CDR3, the DNA is TGTGCCAGTAGTTCCGGTAAGGCTCTGCCCCAGCATTTT. Its translation: CASSSGKALPQHF.